Given below is one T cell receptor (beta chain) in context. Its antigen is still unknown. This sample was taken from a study of long-term antiretroviral therapy in people with HIV. Regarding the study as a whole: For ART adherence, viral resistance and therapy changes, no data were available. Regardless of time point, clones expanded before ART dominated the repertoire.

V dropped 6 bases and J dropped 5 bases, with 5 bases sitting between them. CDR3 length equals 11 residues. Germline-derived CDR1 and CDR2 are LGHNT and FRNRAP. They ran version v3.0 of the immunoSEQ assay at survey level. Produced via immunoSEQ multiplex PCR; TCRdb's table is partial and in-frame only. The sample contains 30,000 to 40,000 clones, 65% to 80% of which appear only once. The sequences come from unsorted PBMCs, collected 2 years after starting antiretroviral therapy. The chain carries TRBV12-5 and TRBJ2-1; D is undetermined. The source is a woman between 45 and 60 years old with HIV. The CDR3 nucleotides are TGTGCTAGTGGCGTAGACAATGAGCAGTTCTTC. Protein sequence: CASGVDNEQFF.